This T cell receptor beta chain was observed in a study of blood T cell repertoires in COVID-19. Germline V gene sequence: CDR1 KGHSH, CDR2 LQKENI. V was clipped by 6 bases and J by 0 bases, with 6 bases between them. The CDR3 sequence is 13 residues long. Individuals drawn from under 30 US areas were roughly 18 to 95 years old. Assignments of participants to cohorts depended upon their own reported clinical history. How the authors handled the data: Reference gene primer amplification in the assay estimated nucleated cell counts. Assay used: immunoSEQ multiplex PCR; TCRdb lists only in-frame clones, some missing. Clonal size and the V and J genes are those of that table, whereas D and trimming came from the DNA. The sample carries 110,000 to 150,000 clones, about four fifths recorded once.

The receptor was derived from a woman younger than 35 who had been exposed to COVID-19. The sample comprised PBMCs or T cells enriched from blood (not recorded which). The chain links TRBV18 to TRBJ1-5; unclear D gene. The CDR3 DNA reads TGTGCCAGCTCGTCTAATAGCAATCAGCCCCAGCATTTT. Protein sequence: CASSSNSNQPQHF.